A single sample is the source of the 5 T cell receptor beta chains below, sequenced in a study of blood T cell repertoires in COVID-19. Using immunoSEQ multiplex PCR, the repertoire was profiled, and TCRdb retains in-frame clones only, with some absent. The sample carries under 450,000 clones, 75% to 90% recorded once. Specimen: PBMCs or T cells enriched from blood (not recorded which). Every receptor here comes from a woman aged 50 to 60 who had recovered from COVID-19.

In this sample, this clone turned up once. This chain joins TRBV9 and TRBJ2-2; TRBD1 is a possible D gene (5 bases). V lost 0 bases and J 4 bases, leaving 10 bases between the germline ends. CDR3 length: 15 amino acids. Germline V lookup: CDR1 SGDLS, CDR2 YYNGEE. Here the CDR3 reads CASSVGQGFTGELFF. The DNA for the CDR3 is TGTGCCAGCAGCGTAGGGCAGGGCTTCACCGGGGAGCTGTTTTTT. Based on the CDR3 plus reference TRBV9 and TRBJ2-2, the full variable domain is DSGVTQTPKHLITATGQRVTLRCSPRSGDLSVYWYQQSLDQGLQFLIQYYNGEERAKGNILERFSAQQFPDLHSELNLSSLELGDSALYFCASSVGQGFTGELFFGEGSRLTVL.

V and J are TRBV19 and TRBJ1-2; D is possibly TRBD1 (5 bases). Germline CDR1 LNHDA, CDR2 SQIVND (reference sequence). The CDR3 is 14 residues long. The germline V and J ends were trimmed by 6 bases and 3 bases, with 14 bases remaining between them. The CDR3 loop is CASRGRAWDYGYTF. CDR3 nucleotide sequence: TGTGCCAGTAGGGGGCGTGCTTGGGACTATGGCTACACCTTC. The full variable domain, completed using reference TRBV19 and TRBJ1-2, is DGGITQSPKYLFRKEGQNVTLSCEQNLNHDAMYWYRQDPGQGLRLIYYSQIVNDFQKGDIAEGYSVSREKKESFPLTVTSAQKNPTAFYLCASRGRAWDYGYTFGSGTRLTVV.

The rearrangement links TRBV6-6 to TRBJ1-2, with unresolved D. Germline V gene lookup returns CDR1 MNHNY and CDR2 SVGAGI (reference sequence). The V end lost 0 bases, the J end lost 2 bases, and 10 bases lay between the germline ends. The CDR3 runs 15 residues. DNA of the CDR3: TGTGCCAGCAGTTACTCCCGGACGGGGAACTATGGCTACACCTTC. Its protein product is CASSYSRTGNYGYTF.

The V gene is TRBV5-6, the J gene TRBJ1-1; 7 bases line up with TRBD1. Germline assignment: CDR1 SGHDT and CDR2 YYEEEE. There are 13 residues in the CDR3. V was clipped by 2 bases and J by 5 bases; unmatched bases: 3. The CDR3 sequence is CASSFGTETEAFF. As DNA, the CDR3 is TGTGCCAGCAGCTTTGGGACAGAGACTGAAGCTTTCTTT.

CDR3 nucleotides: TGTGCCAGCAGCGAGGGAGGTAACTCTGGGGCCAACGTCCTGACTTTC. It encodes CASSEGGNSGANVLTF. The V and J genes are TRBV4-2 and TRBJ2-6, with D perhaps matching TRBD2 (6 bases). The CDR3 is made up of 16 amino acids. The V and J ends lost 5 bases and 0 bases respectively, with 11 bases between them. CDR1 is LGHNA, CDR2 YNFKEQ, per germline.